This TCR beta chain was recovered during a study of cytomegalovirus exposure and HLA in healthy donors. As for the study in general: The study placed around 80% of its approximately 360 genotyped donors in the Caucasian-associated ancestry cluster. Points from the study as a whole: The authors listed 150 or so TCR beta chains as cytomegalovirus-associated. As immune exposure information, only CMV serostatus was available. Reports described diagnosis of cytomegalovirus status by the classifier as highly specific and sensitive.

13 Jbeta primers and 60 Vbeta primers were used for the PCR. TCRdb's table, derived via immunoSEQ multiplex PCR, lists solely in-frame clones and lacks some. The table shows 150,000 to 200,000 clones, with around 76% occurring only once. With regard to this clone: The antigen remains unidentified.

The ends were cut back, 8 bases at V and 2 bases at J, with 17 bases in the middle. The CDR3 sequence is 15 residues long. The germline CDR1 and CDR2 sequences are MNHEY and SMNVEV (reference sequence). The TCR was taken from a woman aged 40 to 50 in good health and CMV-seronegative. V gene TRBV27 combines with J gene TRBJ2-3; no definite D call. Sequencing input: PBMCs. The CDR3 nucleotides read TGTGCCAGCTCTCAGAGGAGAACCCCCACAGATACGCAGTATTTT. It yields the protein CASSQRRTPTDTQYF.